These 21 T cell receptor beta chains were all obtained from the same sample, sequenced in a study of cytomegalovirus exposure and HLA in healthy donors. The PCR contained 60 Vbeta and 13 Jbeta primers. Here immunoSEQ multiplex PCR was the method, and the copy in TCRdb shows in-frame clones only, minus some. The data contain approximately 160,000 clones, around 78% of them singletons. Sequencing input: PBMCs. All receptors come from a female donor in good health and CMV-seronegative.

The CDR3 loop reads CATSRDLNQPQHF. The CDR3 nucleotides read TGTGCCACCAGCAGAGATTTAAATCAGCCCCAGCATTTT. The chain employs TRBV15 and TRBJ1-5; D is ambiguous. Trimming left V 0 bases short and J 4 bases short, with 4 bases between. CDR1 and CDR2 (germline): LNHNV, YYDKDF (reference sequence). CDR3 length: 13 amino acids.

The rearrangement uses TRBV19 and TRBJ2-3; 12 positions match TRBD2. The germline CDR1 and CDR2 sequences are LNHDA and SQIVND (reference sequence). With 10 bases clipped from V and 3 bases from J, the junction kept 8 bases outside the gene matches. The CDR3 covers 15 residues. Written as DNA, the CDR3 is TGTGCCACCGCGACTAGCGGGAGTAGTACAGATACGCAGTATTTT. Translated, it gives CATATSGSSTDTQYF.

The J gene is TRBJ1-1, the V gene TRBV10-3; D is ambiguous. Trimming took 8 bases from V and 0 from J, leaving 13 bases between them. Germline CDR1 reads ENHRY; CDR2 reads SYGVKD. The CDR3 extends over 14 amino acids. The CDR3 region has the DNA TGTGCCATCGGTAGAGCGGCGATGAACACTGAAGCTTTCTTT. Its translation is CAIGRAAMNTEAFF.

The chain has TRBV4-2 and TRBJ2-2, with D possibly TRBD2 on 6 matching bases. CDR1 and CDR2 (germline): LGHNA, YNFKEQ. Trimming removed 4 bases from V and 2 bases from J, with 14 bases in between. CDR3 length: 16 amino acids. DNA for the CDR3: TGTGCCAGCAGCCGAGAGGGGACTCATAACACCGGGGAGCTGTTTTTT. Protein sequence: CASSREGTHNTGELFF.

The rearrangement links TRBV9 to TRBJ2-7; TRBD1 matches at 8 bases. J was trimmed by 6 bases and V by 0 bases; bases with no gene match: 8. CDR1 SGDLS and CDR2 YYNGEE come from the germline V gene. The CDR3 consists of 15 residues. Here the CDR3 reads CASSVAMDRVGEQYF. CDR3 DNA sequence: TGTGCCAGCAGCGTAGCTATGGACAGGGTAGGCGAGCAGTACTTC. Looking up the rest from reference TRBV9 and TRBJ2-7 gives the full variable domain: DSGVTQTPKHLITATGQRVTLRCSPRSGDLSVYWYQQSLDQGLQFLIQYYNGEERAKGNILERFSAQQFPDLHSELNLSSLELGDSALYFCASSVAMDRVGEQYFGPGTRLTVT.

On this clone: The CDR3 end shows no conserved phenylalanine or tryptophan, and so a read error is likely. V and J are TRBV10-3 and TRBJ2-7; 8 bases map to TRBD2. CDR3 length: 14 amino acids. Germline loops: CDR1 ENHRY, CDR2 SYGVKD. V lost 3 bases, J lost 3 bases, and 4 bases stayed unmatched. CDR3 region: CAISDGTSGYEQYL. CDR3 DNA sequence: TGTGCCATCAGTGATGGGACTAGTGGCTACGAGCAGTACCTC.

The rearrangement uses TRBV18 and TRBJ1-1; D possibly corresponds to TRBD1 (6 bases). V was pared by 3 bases and J by 0 bases, with 8 bases between. The CDR3 loop spans 14 amino acids. CDR1 is KGHSH and CDR2 is LQKENI in the germline V gene. The CDR3 DNA sequence: TGTGCCAGCTCACCGGACAGAGTGAACACTGAAGCTTTCTTT. This encodes CASSPDRVNTEAFF.

The chain combines TRBV7-2 with TRBJ2-1; no reliable D call. The germline V gene has CDR1 SGHTA and CDR2 FQGNSA. V lost 1 base to trimming and J lost 3 bases, with 10 bases between them. CDR3 length equals 15 residues. Written as DNA, the CDR3 is TGTGCCAGCAGCTTAGGCTGGGCCTACTACAATGAGCAGTTCTTC. Translating gives CASSLGWAYYNEQFF.

V usage is TRBV9 and J usage is TRBJ2-5; the match to TRBD2 covers 10 bases. The CDR3 consists of 16 residues. With V trimmed by 1 base and J by 4 bases, 7 bases remained unmatched. Germline CDR1 is SGDLS and CDR2 is YYNGEE. CDR3 amino acids: CASSVLVAGGLETQYF. The DNA of the CDR3 is TGTGCCAGCAGCGTATTGGTAGCGGGGGGTTTAGAGACCCAGTACTTC.

The chain uses TRBV9 and TRBJ2-5, with 14 bases that match TRBD2. Germline-derived CDR1 and CDR2 are SGDLS and YYNGEE. Unmatched junction bases numbered 8, after V lost 6 bases and J lost 4 bases. This CDR3 contains 16 residues. The CDR3 loop reads CASNSGTSGGRETQYF. The DNA for the CDR3 is TGTGCCAGCAACAGTGGGACTAGCGGGGGTAGAGAGACCCAGTACTTC.

This clone was counted only a few times. The chain is built from TRBV10-3 and TRBJ2-2; possibly TRBD1 for D (6 bases). The CDR3 has 16 amino acids. The V end was cut by 3 bases, the J end by 2 bases, with 13 bases between. Looked up from germline, CDR1 is ENHRY and CDR2 is SYGVKD. The CDR3 is CAISDRDKLNTGELFF. The CDR3 DNA reads as TGTGCCATCAGTGATAGGGACAAGTTAAACACCGGGGAGCTGTTTTTT.

The genes are TRBV6-5 and TRBJ2-5; TRBD2 agrees at 8 bases. With the DNA end fitting TRBJ2-7 better, the J assignment may be wrong. The CDR3 runs 14 residues. Germline loops: CDR1 MNHEY, CDR2 SVGAGI. The CDR3 region is CASSYQRGPYEQYF. For the CDR3, the DNA is TGTGCCAGCAGTTACCAGCGGGGGCCCTACGAGCAGTACTTC.

This sequence joins TRBV29-1 and TRBJ1-1; 9 nucleotides line up with TRBD1. Unmatched junction bases numbered 9, after V lost 6 bases and J lost 10 bases. The CDR3 has 12 amino acids. Germline V gives CDR1 SQVTM, CDR2 ANQGSEA. The CDR3 DNA reads as TGCAGCGTATCGGACAGGGGCCTGGGAGCTTTCTTT. Translating gives CSVSDRGLGAFF.

V and J are TRBV6-1 and TRBJ2-2, with 7 bases fitting TRBD1. This CDR3 region has 15 residues. With V trimmed by 3 bases and J by 5 bases, 6 bases remained unmatched. Germline CDR1 is MNHNS and CDR2 is SASEGT. The CDR3 reads CASSDGTGVTGELFF. Written as DNA, the CDR3 is TGTGCCAGCAGTGACGGAACAGGGGTTACCGGGGAGCTGTTTTTT.

This chain links TRBV7-8 with TRBJ2-1, with D perhaps TRBD1 (6 bases). V shed 6 bases and J shed 3 bases, with 18 bases lying between them. The CDR3 is 16 amino acids. Germline values: CDR1 SGHVS, CDR2 FQNEAQ. Here the CDR3 reads CASRLYWDTLYNEQFF. CDR3 DNA sequence: TGTGCCAGCAGGCTATACTGGGACACGCTCTACAATGAGCAGTTCTTC.

V is TRBV7-2 and J is TRBJ2-2, with D possibly matching TRBD2 (7 bases). Deletions cut 6 bases from V and 1 base from J, with 9 bases between. The CDR3 contains 14 residues. CDR1 SGHTA and CDR2 FQGNSA come from the germline V gene. Here the CDR3 reads CASRAGQNTGELFF. In DNA form, the CDR3 reads TGTGCCAGCAGAGCGGGACAGAACACCGGGGAGCTGTTTTTT.

This clone was seen once. The chain is built from TRBV2 and TRBJ2-1; the D is unclear. With 7 bases removed from V and 2 bases from J, the gap between germline ends came to 15 bases. Germline CDR1 and CDR2: SNHLY and FYNNEI. CDR3 length: 15 amino acids. The CDR3 DNA follows: TGTGCCAGCACCCTGGTAGTGCCGACCTACAATGAGCAGTTCTTC. Translating gives CASTLVVPTYNEQFF.

The V and J genes are TRBV7-8 and TRBJ2-1, with D possibly matching TRBD2 (7 bases). Trimming removed 2 bases at V and 3 bases at J, with 17 bases between. CDR1 is SGHVS, CDR2 FQNEAQ, per germline. This CDR3 spans 17 amino acids. The DNA for the CDR3 is TGTGCCAGCAGCTTATATTCTGCGGGGGCCCGCTACAATGAGCAGTTCTTC. Translated: CASSLYSAGARYNEQFF.

This rearrangement joins TRBV7-2 to TRBJ2-3, with TRBD2 matching 8 bases. The CDR3 runs to 14 residues. Germline assignment: CDR1 SGHTA and CDR2 FQGNSA. V shed 5 bases and J 4 bases; nucleotides not matched to a gene: 5. CDR3 sequence (DNA): TGTGCCAGCAGCACTAGCGGATTCCCAGATACGCAGTATTTT. It is translated as CASSTSGFPDTQYF.

The chain uses TRBV6-5 and TRBJ1-2, with D hard to call. The CDR3 has 13 residues. Germline values: CDR1 MNHEY, CDR2 SVGAGI. Trimming took off 2 bases at V and 7 bases at J, with 11 bases between the two ends. DNA of the CDR3: TGTGCCAGCAGTTACGGGCCCGACGGTGGCTACACCTTC. It translates to CASSYGPDGGYTF.

The J gene is TRBJ2-3, the V gene TRBV2; maybe TRBD1 (5 bases). Trimming removed 2 bases at V and 1 base at J, with 13 bases between. The CDR3 is 16 residues long. Germline loops: CDR1 SNHLY, CDR2 FYNNEI. The CDR3 spells CASSERAGSRTDTQYF. DNA for the CDR3: TGTGCCAGCAGTGAAAGGGCAGGGTCGCGCACAGATACGCAGTATTTT.